This TCR beta chain was recovered during a study of PD-1 blockade in classical Hodgkin lymphoma. The time point: newly diagnosed, previously untreated cHL patient sample. Magnetic negative selection of thawed PBMCs yielded the CD8+ T cells. Comparison PBMCs came from previously untreated, newly diagnosed classical Hodgkin lymphoma patients. Study-wide results and limits: Baseline TCR diversity was reportedly lower in newly diagnosed patients than in healthy donors. It was reported as lower still in relapsed/refractory patients. Sources of repertoire differences remain undefined, possibly disease activity or prior therapy.

Assay: immunoSEQ multiplex PCR; the TCRdb copy retains only in-frame clones and omits some. Here the sample spans about 21,000 clones, around nine tenths being singletons. As to this clone: Its specificity is unknown.

Germline V lookup: CDR1 MNHEY, CDR2 SMNVEV (reference sequence). V lost 5 bases and J lost 0, with 11 bases in between. The CDR3 contains 15 residues. The chain carries TRBV27 and TRBJ1-5; tentative D call: TRBD1 (5 bases). Sequencing was carried out using CD8+ T cells from blood. This TCR derives from a human donor with classical Hodgkin lymphoma. CDR3 bases: TGTGCCAGCAGTCTGACAGTATATAGCAATCAGCCCCAGCATTTT. It is translated as CASSLTVYSNQPQHF.